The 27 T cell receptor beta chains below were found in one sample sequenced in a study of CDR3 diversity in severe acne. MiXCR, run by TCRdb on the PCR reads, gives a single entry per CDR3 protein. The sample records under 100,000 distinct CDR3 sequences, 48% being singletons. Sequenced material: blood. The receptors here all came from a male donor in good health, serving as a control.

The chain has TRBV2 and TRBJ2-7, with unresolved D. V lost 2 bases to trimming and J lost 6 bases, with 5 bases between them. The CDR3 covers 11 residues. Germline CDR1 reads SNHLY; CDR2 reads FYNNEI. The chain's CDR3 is CASSETGEQYF. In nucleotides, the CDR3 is TGTGCCAGCAGTGAAACGGGCGAGCAGTACTTC.

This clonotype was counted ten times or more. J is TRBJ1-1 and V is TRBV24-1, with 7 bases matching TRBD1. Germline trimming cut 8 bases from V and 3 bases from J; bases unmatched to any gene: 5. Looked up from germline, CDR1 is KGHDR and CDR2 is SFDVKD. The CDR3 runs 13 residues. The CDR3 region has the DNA TGTGCCACCATGCAGACAGGGTACACTGAAGCTTTCTTT. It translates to CATMQTGYTEAFF.

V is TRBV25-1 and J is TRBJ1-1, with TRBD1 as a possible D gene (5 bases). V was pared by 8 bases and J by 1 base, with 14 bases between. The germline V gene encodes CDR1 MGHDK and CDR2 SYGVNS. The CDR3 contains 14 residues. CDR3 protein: CASGSRGRNTEAFF. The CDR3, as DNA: TGTGCCAGCGGTTCGCGGGGGAGGAACACTGAAGCTTTCTTT. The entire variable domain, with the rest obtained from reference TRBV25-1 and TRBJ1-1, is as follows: EADIYQTPRYLVIGTGKKITLECSQTMGHDKMYWYQQDPGMELHLIHYSYGVNSTEKGDLSSESTVSRIRTEHFPLTLESARPSHTSQYLCASGSRGRNTEAFFGQGTRLTVV.

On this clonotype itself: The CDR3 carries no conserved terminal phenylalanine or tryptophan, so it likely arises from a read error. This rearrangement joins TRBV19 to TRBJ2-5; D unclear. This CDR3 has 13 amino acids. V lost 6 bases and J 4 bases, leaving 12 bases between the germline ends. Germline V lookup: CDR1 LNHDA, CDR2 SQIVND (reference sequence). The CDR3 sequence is CASSLKGGETQYL. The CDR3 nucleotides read TGTGCCAGTAGCCTAAAGGGTGGAGAGACCCAGTACCTC.

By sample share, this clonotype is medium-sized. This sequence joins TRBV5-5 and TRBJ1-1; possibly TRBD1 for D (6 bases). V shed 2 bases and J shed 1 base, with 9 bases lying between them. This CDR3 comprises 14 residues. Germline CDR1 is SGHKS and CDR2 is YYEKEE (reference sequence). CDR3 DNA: TGTGCCAGCAGCTTAGCGACAGGGAACACTGAAGCTTTCTTT. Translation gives CASSLATGNTEAFF.

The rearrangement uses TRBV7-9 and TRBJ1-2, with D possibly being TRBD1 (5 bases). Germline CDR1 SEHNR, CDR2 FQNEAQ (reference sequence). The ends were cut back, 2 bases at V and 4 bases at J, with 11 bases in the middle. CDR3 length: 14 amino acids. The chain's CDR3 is CASSLMGVGYGYTF. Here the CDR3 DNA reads TGTGCCAGCAGCTTAATGGGGGTCGGCTATGGCTACACCTTC. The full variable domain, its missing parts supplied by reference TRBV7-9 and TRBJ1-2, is DTGVSQNPRHKITKRGQNVTFRCDPISEHNRLYWYRQTLGQGPEFLTYFQNEAQLEKSRLLSDRFSAERPKGSFSTLEIQRTEQGDSAMYLCASSLMGVGYGYTFGSGTRLTVV.

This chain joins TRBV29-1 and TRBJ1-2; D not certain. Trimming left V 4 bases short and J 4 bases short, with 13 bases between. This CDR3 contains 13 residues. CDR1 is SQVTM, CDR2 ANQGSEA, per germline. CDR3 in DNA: TGCAGCGTTGGTGGGCAGTTGGGCTATGGCTACACCTTC. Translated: CSVGGQLGYGYTF.

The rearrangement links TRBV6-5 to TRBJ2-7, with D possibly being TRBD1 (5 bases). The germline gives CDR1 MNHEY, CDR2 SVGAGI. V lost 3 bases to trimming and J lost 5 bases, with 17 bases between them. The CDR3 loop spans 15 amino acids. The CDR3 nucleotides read TGTGCCAGCAGTTATTCCGGGCCAGGGTCCCACGAGCAGTACTTC. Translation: CASSYSGPGSHEQYF.

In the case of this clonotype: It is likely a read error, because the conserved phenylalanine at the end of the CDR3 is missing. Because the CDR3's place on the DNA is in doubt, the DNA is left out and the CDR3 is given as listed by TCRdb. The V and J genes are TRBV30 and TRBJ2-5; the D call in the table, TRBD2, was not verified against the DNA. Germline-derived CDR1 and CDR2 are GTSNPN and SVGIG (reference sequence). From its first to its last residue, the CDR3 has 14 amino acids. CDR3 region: CAGPGQRYGYTFGS.

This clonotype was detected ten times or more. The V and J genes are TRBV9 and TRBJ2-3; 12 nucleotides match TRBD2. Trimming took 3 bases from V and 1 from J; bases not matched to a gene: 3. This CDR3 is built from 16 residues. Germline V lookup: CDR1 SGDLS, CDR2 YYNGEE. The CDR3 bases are TGTGCCAGCAGCGCTCGACTAGCGGGAGGCACAGATACGCAGTATTTT. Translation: CASSARLAGGTDTQYF.

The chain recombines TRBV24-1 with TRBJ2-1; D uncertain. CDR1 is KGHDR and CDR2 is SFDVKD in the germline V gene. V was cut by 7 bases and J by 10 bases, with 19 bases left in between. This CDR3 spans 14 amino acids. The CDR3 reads CATRGIAPKGEQFF. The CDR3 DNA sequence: TGTGCCACCAGGGGGATAGCCCCTAAAGGGGAGCAGTTCTTC.

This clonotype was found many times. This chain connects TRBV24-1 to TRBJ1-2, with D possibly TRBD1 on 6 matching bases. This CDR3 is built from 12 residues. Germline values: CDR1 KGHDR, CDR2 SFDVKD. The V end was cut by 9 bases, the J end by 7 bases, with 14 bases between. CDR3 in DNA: TGTGCCACCTCGACGGACAGTTTTGGCTACACCTTC. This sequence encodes CATSTDSFGYTF.

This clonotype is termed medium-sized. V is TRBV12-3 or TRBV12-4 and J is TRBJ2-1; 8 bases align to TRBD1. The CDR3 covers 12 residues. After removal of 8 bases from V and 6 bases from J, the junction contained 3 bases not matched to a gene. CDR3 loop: CASQQGVNEQFF. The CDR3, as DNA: TGTGCCAGCCAACAGGGGGTCAATGAGCAGTTCTTC.

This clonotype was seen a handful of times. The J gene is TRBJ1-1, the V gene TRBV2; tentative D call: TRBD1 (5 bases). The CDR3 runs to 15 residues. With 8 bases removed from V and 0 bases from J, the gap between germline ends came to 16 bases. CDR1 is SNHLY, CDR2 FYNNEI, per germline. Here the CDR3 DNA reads TGTGCCAGCCGATATGACAGATACATGAACACTGAAGCTTTCTTT. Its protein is CASRYDRYMNTEAFF.

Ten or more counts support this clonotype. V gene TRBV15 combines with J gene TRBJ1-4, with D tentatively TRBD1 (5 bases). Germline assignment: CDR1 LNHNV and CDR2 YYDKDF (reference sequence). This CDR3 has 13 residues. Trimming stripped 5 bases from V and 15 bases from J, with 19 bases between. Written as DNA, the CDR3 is TGTGCCACCAGCTGGGGGGATGGCTATGATGTGTTTTTT. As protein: CATSWGDGYDVFF.

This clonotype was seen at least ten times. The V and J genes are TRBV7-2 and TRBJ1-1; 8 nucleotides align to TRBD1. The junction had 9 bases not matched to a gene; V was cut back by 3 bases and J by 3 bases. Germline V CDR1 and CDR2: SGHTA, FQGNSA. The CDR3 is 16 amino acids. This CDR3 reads CASSLQGARYDTEAFF. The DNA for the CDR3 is TGTGCCAGCAGCTTGCAGGGGGCGCGGTACGACACTGAAGCTTTCTTT.

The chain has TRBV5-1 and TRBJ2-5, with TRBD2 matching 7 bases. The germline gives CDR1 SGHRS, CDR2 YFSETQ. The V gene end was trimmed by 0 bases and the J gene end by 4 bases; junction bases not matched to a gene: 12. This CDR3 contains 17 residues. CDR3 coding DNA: TGCGCCAGCAGCTTGGTAGGGCTAGCGGCGAGACGAGAGACCCAGTACTTC. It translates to CASSLVGLAARRETQYF.

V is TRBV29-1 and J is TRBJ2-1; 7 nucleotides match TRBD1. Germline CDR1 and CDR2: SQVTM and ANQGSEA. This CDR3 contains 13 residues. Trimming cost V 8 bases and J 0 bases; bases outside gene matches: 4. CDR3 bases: TGCAGCTTAGGGGGCAGCTCCTACAATGAGCAGTTCTTC. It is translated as CSLGGSSYNEQFF.

The CDR3 bases are TGTGCCAGCAGCTTGATGGGATTGGGAGAGACCCAGTACTTC. It specifies CASSLMGLGETQYF. The chain uses TRBV7-2 and TRBJ2-5, with D uncertain. Germline V lookup: CDR1 SGHTA, CDR2 FQGNSA. The ends were cut back, 3 bases at V and 4 bases at J, with 12 bases in the middle. This CDR3 contains 14 residues.

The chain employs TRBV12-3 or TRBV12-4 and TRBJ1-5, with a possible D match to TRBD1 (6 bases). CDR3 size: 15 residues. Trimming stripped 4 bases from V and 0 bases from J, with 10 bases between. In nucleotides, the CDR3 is TGTGCCAGCAGTTCAGCAGGGGATAGCAATCAGCCCCAGCATTTT. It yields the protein CASSSAGDSNQPQHF.

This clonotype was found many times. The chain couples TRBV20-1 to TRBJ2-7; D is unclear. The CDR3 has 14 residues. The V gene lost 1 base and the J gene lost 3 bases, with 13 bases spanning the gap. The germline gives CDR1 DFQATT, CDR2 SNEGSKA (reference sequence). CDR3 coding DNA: TGCAGTGCTAGAGGGACGGCGAATCTCTACGAGCAGTACTTC. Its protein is CSARGTANLYEQYF.

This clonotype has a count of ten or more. Here the CDR3 reads CASSQNRDMETQYF. The DNA of the CDR3 is TGTGCCAGCAGCCAGAACAGGGATATGGAGACCCAGTACTTC. The rearrangement links TRBV2 to TRBJ2-5, with a possible D match to TRBD1 (6 bases). Trimming cost V 6 bases and J 5 bases, with 16 bases left between them. The germline V gene encodes CDR1 SNHLY and CDR2 FYNNEI. The CDR3 length is 14 residues.

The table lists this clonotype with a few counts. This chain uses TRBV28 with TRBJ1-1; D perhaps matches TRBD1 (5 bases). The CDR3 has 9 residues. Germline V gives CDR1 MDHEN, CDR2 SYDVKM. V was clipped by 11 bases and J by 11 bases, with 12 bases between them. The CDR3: CAHRRGAFF. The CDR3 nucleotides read TGTGCCCATAGGAGGGGCGCTTTCTTT. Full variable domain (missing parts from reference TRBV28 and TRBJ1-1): DVKVTQSSRYLVKRTGEKVFLECVQDMDHENMFWYRQDPGLGLRLIYFSYDVKMKEKGDIPEGYSVSREKKERFSLILESASTNQTSMYLCAHRRGAFFGQGTRLTVV.

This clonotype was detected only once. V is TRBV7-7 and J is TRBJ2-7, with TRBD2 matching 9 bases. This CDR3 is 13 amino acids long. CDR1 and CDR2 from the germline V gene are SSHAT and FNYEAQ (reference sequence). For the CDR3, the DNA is TGTGCTAGCGGGGGCGGGACGCATGGCGAGCAGTACTTC. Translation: CASGGGTHGEQYF.

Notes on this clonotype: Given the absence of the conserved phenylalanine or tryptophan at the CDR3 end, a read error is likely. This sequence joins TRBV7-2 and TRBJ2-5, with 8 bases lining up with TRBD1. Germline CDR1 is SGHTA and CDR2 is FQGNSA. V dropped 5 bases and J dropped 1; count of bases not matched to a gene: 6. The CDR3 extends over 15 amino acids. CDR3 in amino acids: CASSPRTGLQETQYS. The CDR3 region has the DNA TGTGCCAGCAGCCCCCGGACAGGGCTCCAAGAGACCCAGTACTCC.

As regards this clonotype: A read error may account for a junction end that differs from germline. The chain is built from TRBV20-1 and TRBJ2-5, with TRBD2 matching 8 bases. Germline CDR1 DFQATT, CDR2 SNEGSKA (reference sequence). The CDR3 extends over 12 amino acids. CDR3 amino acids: CSATIRDGGGPF. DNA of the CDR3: TGCAGTGCCACGATCCGGGACGGGGGGGGTCCGTTC.

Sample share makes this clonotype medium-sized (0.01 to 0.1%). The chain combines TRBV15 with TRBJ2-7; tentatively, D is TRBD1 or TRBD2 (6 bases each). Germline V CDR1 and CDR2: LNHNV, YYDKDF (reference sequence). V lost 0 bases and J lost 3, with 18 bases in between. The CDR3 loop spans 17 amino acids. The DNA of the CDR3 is TGTGCCACCAGCAGAGATCTATCGTCCGGAGGGGGCTACGAGCAGTACTTC. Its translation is CATSRDLSSGGGYEQYF.